The clone carrying this TCR beta chain occurred many times. Its matching antigen is unknown. These data are taken from a study of T-cell reconstitution after alpha-beta-depleted transplantation in children. Study-wide results and caveats: Newly produced T cells mostly provided counts and TCRbeta diversity after one year, as hyperexpanded clones declined. Reportedly, only several hundred clones from non-depleted graft cells drove alpha-beta T-cell counts at about two months. Some patients' high day-60 TCRbeta diversity was attributed to recipient cells surviving conditioning.

Preparation of the TCRbeta library involved a method that used unique molecular identifiers. TCRdb fed the PCR reads into MiXCR, producing one record per CDR3 protein. The top ten clones hold 13% to 15% of a sample with about 580,000 distinct CDR3 sequences, around 23% of them seen once. This CDR3 contains 14 residues. Per germline, CDR1 DFQATT and CDR2 SNEGSKA (reference sequence). The ends were cut back, 4 bases at V and 3 bases at J, with 15 bases in the middle. Sequencing was performed on PBMCs, mostly from graft donor cells, taken 360 days after TCRalphabeta/CD19-depleted stem cell transplant. The sequence was obtained from a boy in the first two years of life who had a stem cell transplant for acute myeloid leukemia, so the T cells may come from the graft donor. V usage is TRBV20-1 and J usage is TRBJ1-2, with a weak D call TRBD1 (6 bases). The CDR3 coding sequence is TGCAGTGCTAAATTCCGGACAGTCCACTATGGCTACACCTTC. The encoded protein is CSAKFRTVHYGYTF.